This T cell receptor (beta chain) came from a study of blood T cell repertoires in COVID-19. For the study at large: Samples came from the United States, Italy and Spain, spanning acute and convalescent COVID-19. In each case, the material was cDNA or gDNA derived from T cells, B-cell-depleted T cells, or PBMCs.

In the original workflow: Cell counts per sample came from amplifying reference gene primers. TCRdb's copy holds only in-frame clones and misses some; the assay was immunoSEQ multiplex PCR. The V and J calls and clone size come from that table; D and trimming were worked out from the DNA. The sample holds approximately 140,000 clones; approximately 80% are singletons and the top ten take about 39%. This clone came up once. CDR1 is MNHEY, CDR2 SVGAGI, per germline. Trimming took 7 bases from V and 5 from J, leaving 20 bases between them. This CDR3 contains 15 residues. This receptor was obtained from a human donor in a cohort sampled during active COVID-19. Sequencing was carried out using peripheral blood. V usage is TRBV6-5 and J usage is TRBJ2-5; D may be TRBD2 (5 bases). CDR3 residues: CASKVRGSFGETQYF. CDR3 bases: TGTGCCAGCAAAGTTCGAGGGAGTTTTGGCGAGACCCAGTACTTC.